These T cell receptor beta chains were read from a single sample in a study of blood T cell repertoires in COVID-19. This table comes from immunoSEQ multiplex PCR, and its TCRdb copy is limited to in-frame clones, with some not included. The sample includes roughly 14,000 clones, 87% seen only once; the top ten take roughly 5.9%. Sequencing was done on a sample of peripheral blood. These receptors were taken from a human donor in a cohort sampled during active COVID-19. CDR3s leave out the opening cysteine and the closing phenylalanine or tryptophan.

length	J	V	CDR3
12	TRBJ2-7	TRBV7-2	ASSLRRGRYEQY
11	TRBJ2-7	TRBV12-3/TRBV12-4	ASSLRGRSEQY
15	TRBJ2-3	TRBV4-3	ASSIRIHLGGTDTQY
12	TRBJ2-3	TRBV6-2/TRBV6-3	ASSYSSLVDTQY
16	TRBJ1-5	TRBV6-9	ASSYTRDGCGMDQPQH
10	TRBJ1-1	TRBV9	ASSPDRVEAF
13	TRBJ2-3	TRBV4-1	ASTVGGVRTDTQY
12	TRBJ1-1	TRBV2	ASSLGQQNTEAF
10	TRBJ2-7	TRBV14	ASSHGGTEQY
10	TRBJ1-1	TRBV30	AWSGGNTEAF
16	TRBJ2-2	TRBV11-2	ASSSLRTSGGNTGELF
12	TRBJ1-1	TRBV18	ASSPTNMNTEAF
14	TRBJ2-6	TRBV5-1	ASRPGTSTGANVLT
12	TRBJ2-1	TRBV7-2	ASSFAGTYNEQF
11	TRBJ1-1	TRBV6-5	ASGTGGYTEAF
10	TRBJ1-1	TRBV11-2	ASSLDPRGAF
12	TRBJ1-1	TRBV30	AWHRQSLNTEAF
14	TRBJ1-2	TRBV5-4	ASSLASGQGGYGYT
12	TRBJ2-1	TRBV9	ARLQGGESDEQF
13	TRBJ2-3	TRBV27	ASSTTSGSTDTQY
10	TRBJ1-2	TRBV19	ASSIQNYGYT
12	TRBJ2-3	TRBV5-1	ASSLVVGADTQY
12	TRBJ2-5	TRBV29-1	SVEVRDSQETQY
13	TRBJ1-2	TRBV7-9	ASSPQGKANYGYT
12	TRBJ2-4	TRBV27	ASSWGQGKNIQY
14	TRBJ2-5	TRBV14	ASSPWDSSVGETQY
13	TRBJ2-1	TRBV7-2	ASSISSGNVDEQF
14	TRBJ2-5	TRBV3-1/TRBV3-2	ASSQIPGQVGETQY
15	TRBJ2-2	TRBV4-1	ASSQAPSGIGAGELF
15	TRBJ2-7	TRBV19	ASSTRDRGLSSYEQY
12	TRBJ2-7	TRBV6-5	ATWRGQGADEQY
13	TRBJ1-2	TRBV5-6	ASSLTGQGAYGYT
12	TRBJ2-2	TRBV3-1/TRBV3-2	ASSEPANTGELF
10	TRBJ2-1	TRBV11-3	ASSLWDSEQF
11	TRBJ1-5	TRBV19	ASSIGANQPQH
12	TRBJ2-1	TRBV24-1	ATSDPTRLGEQF
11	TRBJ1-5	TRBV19	AIAGGARQPQH
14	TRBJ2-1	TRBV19	ASSKGLAGAYNEQF
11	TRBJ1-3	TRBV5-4	ASRSDGRNTIY
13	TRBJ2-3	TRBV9	ASSVGASGADTQY
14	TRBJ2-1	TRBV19	ASNPGGAGGHNEQF
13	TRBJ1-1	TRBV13	ASSRVGPGNTEAF
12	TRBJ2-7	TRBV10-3	AIRGGIASYEQY
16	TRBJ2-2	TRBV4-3	ASSQESRASGATGELF
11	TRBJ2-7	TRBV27	ASSNRVPYEQY
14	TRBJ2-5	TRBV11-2	ASSLIQTSAKETQY
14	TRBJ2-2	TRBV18	ASSPTSGRGTGELF
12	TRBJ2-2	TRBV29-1	SVDLFGGTGELF
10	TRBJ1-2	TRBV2	ASSDTVYGYT
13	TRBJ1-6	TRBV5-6	ASSYPGGWNSPLH